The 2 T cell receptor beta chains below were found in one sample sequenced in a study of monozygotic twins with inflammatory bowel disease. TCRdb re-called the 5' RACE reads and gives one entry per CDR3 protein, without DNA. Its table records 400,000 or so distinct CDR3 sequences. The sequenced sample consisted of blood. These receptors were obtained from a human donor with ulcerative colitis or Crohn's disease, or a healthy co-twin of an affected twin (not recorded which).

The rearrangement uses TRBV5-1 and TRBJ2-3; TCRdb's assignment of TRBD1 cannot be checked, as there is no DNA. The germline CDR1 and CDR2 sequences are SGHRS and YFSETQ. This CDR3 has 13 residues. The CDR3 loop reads CATARGGTDTQYF.

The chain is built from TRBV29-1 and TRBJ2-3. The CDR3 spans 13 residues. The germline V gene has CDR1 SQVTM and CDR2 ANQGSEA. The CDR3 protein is CSVDSASTDTQYF.